A single sample gave rise to the 27 T cell receptor beta chains below, sequenced in a study of response to subunit inactivated influenza vaccine (dated by TCRdb to between 2017 and 2018). Receptor amplification or capture employed RT-PCR. The sequencing machine was an Illumina HiSeq 2500. TCRdb reran the public reads through fastp at Q25 and MiXCR, keeping productive beta chains. Rows with one shared CDR3 protein collapse into an entry with the most common genes and DNA. In this sample the table shows under 950,000 distinct CDR3 sequences, around 20% of which occur a single time. The leading ten clones occupy 10% of the sample. The sample was PBMCs from blood, taken approximately 5 days after vaccination. These receptor sequences come from a man aged 45-65 years who received an inactivated influenza vaccine. Donor details come from another sample of the same person, matched by shared clones.

The chain employs TRBV12-3 or TRBV12-4 and TRBJ2-3; weak D call: TRBD2 (5 bases). The CDR3 sequence is 16 residues long. V lost 6 bases and J lost 4, with 20 bases in between. The chain's CDR3 is CASRRSTGESADTQYF. CDR3 sequence (DNA): TGTGCCAGCAGAAGAAGTACCGGGGAGTCGGCAGATACGCAGTATTTT.

This chain joins TRBV6-2 or TRBV6-3 and TRBJ2-6, with no clear D. Germline assignment: CDR1 MNHEY and CDR2 SVGEGT. Trimming cost V 7 bases and J 0 bases, with 10 bases left between them. This CDR3 contains 15 residues. CDR3 loop: CASKAFSSGANVLTF. CDR3 DNA sequence: TGTGCCAGCAAGGCTTTTTCCTCTGGGGCCAACGTCCTGACTTTC.

The chain recombines TRBV20-1 with TRBJ2-1, with 7 bases aligning to TRBD2. The V and J ends lost 6 bases and 10 bases, in that order; junction bases with no gene match: 15. The germline CDR1 and CDR2 sequences are DFQATT and SNEGSKA (reference sequence). CDR3 length: 14 amino acids. CDR3 in amino acids: CSAVAGPSLGEQFF. Here the CDR3 DNA reads TGCAGTGCCGTAGCGGGTCCCTCCCTAGGCGAGCAGTTCTTC.

J is TRBJ2-5 and V is TRBV10-3; 13 nucleotides match TRBD2. Per the germline V gene, CDR1 is ENHRY and CDR2 is SYGVKD. V was clipped by 3 bases and J by 5 bases; unmatched bases: 9. CDR3 length: 17 amino acids. This chain's CDR3 is CAISDRTSGSVSETQYF. CDR3 bases: TGTGCCATCAGTGACCGGACTAGCGGGAGTGTGTCGGAGACCCAGTACTTC.

This clonotype came up many times. This chain uses TRBV5-1 with TRBJ2-1; weak D call: TRBD1 (6 bases). V lost 0 bases and J 8 bases, leaving 15 bases between the germline ends. Germline assignment: CDR1 SGHRS and CDR2 YFSETQ. The CDR3 totals 15 residues. This CDR3 reads CASSLGQGYRDEQFF. CDR3 DNA: TGCGCCAGCAGCTTGGGGCAGGGGTATCGGGATGAGCAGTTCTTC. Variable domain in full (rest from reference TRBV5-1 and TRBJ2-1): KAGVTQTPRYLIKTRGQQVTLSCSPISGHRSVSWYQQTPGQGLQFLFEYFSETQRNKGNFPGRFSGRQFSNSRSEMNVSTLELGDSALYLCASSLGQGYRDEQFFGPGTRLTVL.

The rearrangement joins TRBV9 to TRBJ2-5; a possible D gene is TRBD2 (7 bases). V was trimmed by 3 bases and J by 4 bases, leaving 13 bases between them. The CDR3 loop spans 14 amino acids. Looked up from germline, CDR1 is SGDLS and CDR2 is YYNGEE. The DNA of the CDR3 is TGTGCCAGCAGCGGGCGCGCGGGGGCAGAGACCCAGTACTTC. It codes for CASSGRAGAETQYF. Looking up the rest from reference TRBV9 and TRBJ2-5 gives the full variable domain: DSGVTQTPKHLITATGQRVTLRCSPRSGDLSVYWYQQSLDQGLQFLIQYYNGEERAKGNILERFSAQQFPDLHSELNLSSLELGDSALYFCASSGRAGAETQYFGPGTRLLVL.

This clonotype appeared many times. V and J are TRBV6-2 or TRBV6-3 and TRBJ2-3, with D unclear. V was trimmed by 3 bases and J by 1 base, leaving 11 bases between them. Germline assignment: CDR1 MNHEY and CDR2 SVGEGT. The CDR3 covers 15 residues. For the CDR3, the DNA is TGTGCCAGCAGTTATCGCGGAAGAGGCACAGATACGCAGTATTTT. This translates into CASSYRGRGTDTQYF.

This clonotype was counted a few times. The chain employs TRBV20-1 and TRBJ2-5; D may be TRBD2 (5 bases). Germline CDR1 and CDR2: DFQATT and SNEGSKA (reference sequence). The V and J ends lost 1 base and 8 bases respectively, with 23 bases between them. This CDR3 region has 16 residues. The DNA of the CDR3 is TGCAGTGCTAGAGCCTCACGGGATAAATGGCTAGCTACCCAGTACTTC. This translates into CSARASRDKWLATQYF.

V and J are TRBV15 and TRBJ1-1, with TRBD1 as a possible D gene (6 bases). The V gene lost 1 base and the J gene lost 4 bases, with 10 bases spanning the gap. Germline-derived CDR1 and CDR2 are LNHNV and YYDKDF (reference sequence). This CDR3 is 14 amino acids long. CDR3 in amino acids: CATSRVGAITEAFF. The CDR3 bases are TGTGCCACCAGCAGAGTGGGGGCTATCACTGAAGCTTTCTTT.

The rearrangement joins TRBV12-3 or TRBV12-4 to TRBJ2-6; either TRBD1 or TRBD2 may supply D (5 bases each). The CDR3 covers 17 residues. Trimming removed 2 bases at V and 2 bases at J, with 13 bases between. The CDR3, as DNA: TGTGCCAGCAGTTTATCCCCTCTGGGGGCTGGGGCCAACGTCCTGACTTTC. Translation: CASSLSPLGAGANVLTF.

DNA of the CDR3: TGTGCCAGCAGTTTAGCCCTAGGTCGTGGGACCCAGTACTTC. Translating gives CASSLALGRGTQYF. The rearrangement uses TRBV27 and TRBJ2-5, with D hard to call. With 2 bases removed from V and 7 bases from J, the gap between germline ends came to 14 bases. CDR3 length: 14 residues. The germline V gene has CDR1 MNHEY and CDR2 SMNVEV (reference sequence).

The chain employs TRBV28 and TRBJ1-2; D is perhaps TRBD1 (5 bases). Per the germline V gene, CDR1 is MDHEN and CDR2 is SYDVKM. The CDR3 has 13 amino acids. Trimming pared 10 bases from V and 8 bases from J, leaving 20 bases between. CDR3 bases: TGTGCCACCGGGAAAAGACAGACGTGGGGCTACACCTTC. It specifies CATGKRQTWGYTF.

Only a few counts were recorded for this clonotype. Here the CDR3 reads CASSLQGASNTGELFF. The CDR3 region has the DNA TGTGCCAGCAGCTTACAGGGGGCCTCGAACACCGGGGAGCTGTTTTTT. The chain couples TRBV7-9 to TRBJ2-2; 8 bases match TRBD1. J was trimmed by 0 bases and V by 2 bases; bases with no gene match: 2. From germline, CDR1 is SEHNR and CDR2 FQNEAQ (reference sequence). The CDR3 has 16 amino acids. Variable domain in full (rest from reference TRBV7-9 and TRBJ2-2): DTGVSQNPRHKITKRGQNVTFRCDPISEHNRLYWYRQTLGQGPEFLTYFQNEAQLEKSRLLSDRFSAERPKGSFSTLEIQRTEQGDSAMYLCASSLQGASNTGELFFGEGSRLTVL.

There are a few counts of this clonotype. This chain joins TRBV7-9 and TRBJ2-5; D remains ambiguous. V was trimmed by 10 bases and J by 4 bases, leaving 10 bases between them. The CDR3 contains 11 residues. Germline assignment: CDR1 SEHNR and CDR2 FQNEAQ (reference sequence). The CDR3 loop is CATALGETQYF. The CDR3 DNA follows: TGTGCCACAGCATTGGGAGAGACCCAGTACTTC.

CDR3 DNA sequence: TGTGCCAGCACCTTACAAGGGGTAAGCTCCTACGAGCAGTACTTC. It yields the protein CASTLQGVSSYEQYF. This chain connects TRBV28 to TRBJ2-7; maybe TRBD1 (5 bases). CDR1 is MDHEN and CDR2 is SYDVKM in the germline V gene. V was pared by 7 bases and J by 0 bases, with 16 bases between. CDR3 length: 15 residues.

This chain connects TRBV29-1 to TRBJ2-3, with unresolved D. The CDR3 has 13 residues. The V gene lost 0 bases and the J gene lost 5 bases, with 9 bases spanning the gap. Germline V lookup: CDR1 SQVTM, CDR2 ANQGSEA. CDR3 DNA: TGCAGCGTTGAAGATCGAAATAGAGATACGCAGTATTTT. Encoded protein: CSVEDRNRDTQYF.

This clonotype was detected ten times or more. V is TRBV6-2 or TRBV6-3 and J is TRBJ2-7; TRBD1 agrees at 10 bases. The CDR3 is 13 amino acids. CDR1 is MNHEY, CDR2 SVGEGT, per germline. J was trimmed by 3 bases and V by 7 bases; bases with no gene match: 3. Here the CDR3 reads CASTRDRGYEQYF. The CDR3 nucleotides are TGTGCCAGCACCCGGGACAGGGGCTACGAGCAGTACTTC.

The chain has TRBV9 and TRBJ2-1; TRBD2 agrees at 7 bases. The CDR3 is made up of 17 amino acids. Germline V gene lookup returns CDR1 SGDLS and CDR2 YYNGEE. The trim removed 0 bases at V and 3 bases at J, leaving 9 bases unmatched. In nucleotides, the CDR3 is TGTGCCAGCAGCGTAGCTTTGCGGGGGAGTGGCTACAATGAGCAGTTCTTC. Encoded protein: CASSVALRGSGYNEQFF.

Turning to this clonotype: The junction and the germline gene differ at one end; a read error may be behind it. The chain joins TRBV7-7 to TRBJ2-3, with 11 nucleotides matching TRBD2. The length of the CDR3 is 16 residues. The germline V gene has CDR1 SSHAT and CDR2 FNYEAQ (reference sequence). CDR3 protein: CASSPIAGGIADTQYF. Written as DNA, the CDR3 is TGTGCTAGCAGCCCAATAGCGGGGGGGATAGCAGATACGCAGTATTTT.

The V gene is TRBV5-1, the J gene TRBJ1-5; D gene ambiguous. Germline loops: CDR1 SGHRS, CDR2 YFSETQ. Trimming took off 0 bases at V and 3 bases at J, with 10 bases between the two ends. The CDR3 length is 15 residues. CDR3 protein: CASSLAGQVNQPQHF. Written as DNA, the CDR3 is TGCGCCAGCAGCTTGGCCGGCCAGGTCAATCAGCCCCAGCATTTT.

The J gene is TRBJ2-7, the V gene TRBV29-1; D is uncertain. The CDR3 sequence is 16 residues long. Germline V lookup: CDR1 SQVTM, CDR2 ANQGSEA. V lost 7 bases and J 2 bases, leaving 24 bases between the germline ends. This chain's CDR3 is CSASQRRKAGPYEQYF. The CDR3 DNA reads TGCAGCGCTTCCCAGCGACGGAAAGCAGGACCCTACGAGCAGTACTTC.

This clonotype has a handful of counts. V gene TRBV6-1 combines with J gene TRBJ2-1, with 12 nucleotides matching TRBD2. From germline, CDR1 is MNHNS and CDR2 SASEGT. The J segment lost 8 bases and the V segment lost 6 bases, leaving 5 bases of the junction unmatched. This CDR3 is 14 amino acids long. The CDR3: CASSRGLAGHEQFF. CDR3 DNA sequence: TGTGCCAGCAGCCGGGGACTAGCGGGCCATGAGCAGTTCTTC.

This chain links TRBV4-1 with TRBJ1-6, with D perhaps TRBD1 (5 bases). Trimming cost V 2 bases and J 4 bases, with 12 bases left between them. From germline, CDR1 is MGHRA and CDR2 YSYEKL. The CDR3 consists of 16 residues. The DNA for the CDR3 is TGCGCCAGCAGCCAATCCCCTGCAGGGTATAATTCACCCCTCCACTTT. Translating gives CASSQSPAGYNSPLHF.

This clonotype has a handful of counts. CDR3 sequence reads: CASSASVQDPSYEQYF. In nucleotides, the CDR3 is TGTGCCAGCAGCGCCTCCGTACAGGATCCCTCCTACGAGCAGTACTTC. The chain combines TRBV9 with TRBJ2-7; possibly TRBD1 for D (5 bases). Trimming took 3 bases from V and 0 from J, leaving 16 bases between them. Germline V lookup: CDR1 SGDLS, CDR2 YYNGEE. This CDR3 is 16 amino acids long.

This clonotype was counted at least ten times. The rearrangement joins TRBV20-1 to TRBJ1-5; possibly TRBD1 for D (6 bases). V lost 6 bases to trimming and J lost 4 bases, with 16 bases between them. The CDR3 spans 14 residues. Germline V gives CDR1 DFQATT, CDR2 SNEGSKA (reference sequence). In DNA, the CDR3 is TGCAGTGCCCGGCGGGGGCCAGCAAATCAGCCCCAGCATTTT. Translating gives CSARRGPANQPQHF.

The chain uses TRBV9 and TRBJ2-1, with unresolved D. CDR3 length equals 16 residues. With 0 bases removed from V and 0 bases from J, the gap between germline ends came to 10 bases. Germline loops: CDR1 SGDLS, CDR2 YYNGEE. CDR3 bases: TGTGCCAGCAGCGTAGGTCCGGGCGGCTCCTACAATGAGCAGTTCTTC. This codes for CASSVGPGGSYNEQFF. Full variable domain (rest looked up from reference TRBV9 and TRBJ2-1): DSGVTQTPKHLITATGQRVTLRCSPRSGDLSVYWYQQSLDQGLQFLIQYYNGEERAKGNILERFSAQQFPDLHSELNLSSLELGDSALYFCASSVGPGGSYNEQFFGPGTRLTVL.

The CDR3 DNA reads as TGCGCCAGCAGCTTCCCTTTGACAGGGGGCGAGATCCGTTACACTGAAGCTTTCTTT. This encodes CASSFPLTGGEIRYTEAFF. The J gene is TRBJ1-1, the V gene TRBV5-1, with 10 nucleotides matching TRBD1. With V trimmed by 2 bases and J by 3 bases, 16 bases remained unmatched. Per germline, CDR1 SGHRS and CDR2 YFSETQ. The CDR3 loop spans 19 amino acids.